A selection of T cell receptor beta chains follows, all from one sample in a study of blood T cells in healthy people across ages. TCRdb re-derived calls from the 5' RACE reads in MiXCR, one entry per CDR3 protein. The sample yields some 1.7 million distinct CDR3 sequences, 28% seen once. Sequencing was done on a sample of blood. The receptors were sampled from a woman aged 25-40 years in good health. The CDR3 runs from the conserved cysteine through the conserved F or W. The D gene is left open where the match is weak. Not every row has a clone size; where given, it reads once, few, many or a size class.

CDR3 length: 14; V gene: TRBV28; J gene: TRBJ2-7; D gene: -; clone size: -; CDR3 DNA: TGTGCCAGCACCCCCAGAGCTCTGTCGGACGAGCAGTACTTC; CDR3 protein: CASTPRALSDEQYF
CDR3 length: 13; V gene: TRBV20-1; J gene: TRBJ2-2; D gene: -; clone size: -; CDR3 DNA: TGCAGTGCTAGTAAAAGATCGTCCGGGGAGCTGTTTTTT; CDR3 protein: CSASKRSSGELFF
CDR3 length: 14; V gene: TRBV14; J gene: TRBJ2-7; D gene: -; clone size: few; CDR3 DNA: TGTGCCAGCAGCCGAGACCCAGAGTCCTACGAGCAGTACTTC; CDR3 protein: CASSRDPESYEQYF
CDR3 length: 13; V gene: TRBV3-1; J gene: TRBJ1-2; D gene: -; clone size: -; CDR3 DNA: TGTGCCAGCAGCCAAGATATGGGGAGAGGCTACACCTTC; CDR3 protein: CASSQDMGRGYTF
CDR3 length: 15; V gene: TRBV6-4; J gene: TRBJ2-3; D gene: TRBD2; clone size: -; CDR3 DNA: TGTGCCAGCCGAAATCTAGCGGGAGGCGCAGATACGCAGTATTTT; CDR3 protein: CASRNLAGGADTQYF
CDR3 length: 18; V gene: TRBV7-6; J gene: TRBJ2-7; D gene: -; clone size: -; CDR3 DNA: TGTACCAGCAGCTCAAGGGGGACAAATCGTTATAGCTCCTACGAGCAGTACTTC; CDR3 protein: CTSSSRGTNRYSSYEQYF
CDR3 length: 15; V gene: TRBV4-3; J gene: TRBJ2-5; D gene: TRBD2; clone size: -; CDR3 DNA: TGCGCCAGCAGCCATGGACTAGCGGGTAGAGAGACCCAGTACTTC; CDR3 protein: CASSHGLAGRETQYF
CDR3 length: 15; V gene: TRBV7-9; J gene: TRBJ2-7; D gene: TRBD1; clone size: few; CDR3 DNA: TGTGCCAGCACCAAAATCCGGACAGGCAATGGCGAGCAGTACTTC; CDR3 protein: CASTKIRTGNGEQYF
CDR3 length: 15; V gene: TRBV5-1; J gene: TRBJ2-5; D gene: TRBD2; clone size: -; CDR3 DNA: TGCGCCAGCAGCATGGAGACTAGCGGACAAGAGACCCAGTACTTC; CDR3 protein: CASSMETSGQETQYF
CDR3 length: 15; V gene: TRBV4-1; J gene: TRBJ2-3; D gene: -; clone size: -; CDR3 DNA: TGCACCAGCAGCCAAGCGCAGGCGGGGCCATATACGCAGTATTTT; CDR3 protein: CTSSQAQAGPYTQYF
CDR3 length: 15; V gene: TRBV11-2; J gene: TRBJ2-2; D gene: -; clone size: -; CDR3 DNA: TGTGCCAGCAGCTTAGACAGGGTAGACACCGGGGAGCTGTTTTTT; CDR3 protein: CASSLDRVDTGELFF
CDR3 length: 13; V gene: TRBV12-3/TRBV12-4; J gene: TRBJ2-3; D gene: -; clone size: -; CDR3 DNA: TGTGCCAGCAGTCGACAGCTAGCAGATACGCAGTATTTT; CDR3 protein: CASSRQLADTQYF
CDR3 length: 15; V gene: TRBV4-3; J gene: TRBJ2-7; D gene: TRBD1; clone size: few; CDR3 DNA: TGCGCCAGCAGCCAAGAGTGGGACAGGGGTTACGAGCGGTACTTC; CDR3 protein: CASSQEWDRGYERYF
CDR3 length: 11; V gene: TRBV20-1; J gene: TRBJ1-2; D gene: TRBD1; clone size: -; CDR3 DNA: TGCAGTGGTACAGGGGGCTATGGCTACACCTTC; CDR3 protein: CSGTGGYGYTF
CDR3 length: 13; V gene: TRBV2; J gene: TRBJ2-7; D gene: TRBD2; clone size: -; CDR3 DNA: TGTGCCAGCTGCGCGGGGGGGTGCGACGAGCAGTACTTC; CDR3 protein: CASCAGGCDEQYF
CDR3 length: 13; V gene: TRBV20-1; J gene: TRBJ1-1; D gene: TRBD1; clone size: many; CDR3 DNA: TGCAGTGCTGTCCGGACAGGGCTTTCTGAAGCTTTCTTT; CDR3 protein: CSAVRTGLSEAFF
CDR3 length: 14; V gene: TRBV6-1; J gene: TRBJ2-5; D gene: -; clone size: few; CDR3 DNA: TGTGCCAGCAGTGTCCTGACAGCACAAGAGACCCAGTACTTC; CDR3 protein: CASSVLTAQETQYF
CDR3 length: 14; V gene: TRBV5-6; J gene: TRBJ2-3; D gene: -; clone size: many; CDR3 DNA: TGTGCCAGCAGCTTACGGCGGTTCACAGATACGCAGTATTTT; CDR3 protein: CASSLRRFTDTQYF
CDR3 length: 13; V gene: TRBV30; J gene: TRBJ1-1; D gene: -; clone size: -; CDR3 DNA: TGTGCCTGGAGTGCGGGGGGTGACACTGAAGCTTTCTTT; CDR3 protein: CAWSAGGDTEAFF
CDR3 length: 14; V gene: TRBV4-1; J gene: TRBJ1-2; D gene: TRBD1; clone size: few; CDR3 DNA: TGCGCCAGCAGCCAGAGACAGGGGGCGGATGGCTACACCTTC; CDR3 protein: CASSQRQGADGYTF
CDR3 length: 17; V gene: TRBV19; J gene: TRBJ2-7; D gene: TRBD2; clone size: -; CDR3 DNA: TGTGCCAGTAGTCTGAGGCTAGCGGGAGGACTTACCTACGAGCAGTACTTC; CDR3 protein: CASSLRLAGGLTYEQYF
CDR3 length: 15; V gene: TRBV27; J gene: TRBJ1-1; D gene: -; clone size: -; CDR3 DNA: TGTGCCAGCAGCCTAATGGGAAAAATGAACACTGAAGCTTTCTTT; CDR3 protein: CASSLMGKMNTEAFF
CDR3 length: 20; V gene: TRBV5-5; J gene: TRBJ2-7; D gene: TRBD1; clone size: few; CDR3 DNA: TGTGCCAGCAGCTTGAAACGACAGGGATTCGAGGTCTGGGGCATTTACGAGCAGTACTTC; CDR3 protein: CASSLKRQGFEVWGIYEQYF
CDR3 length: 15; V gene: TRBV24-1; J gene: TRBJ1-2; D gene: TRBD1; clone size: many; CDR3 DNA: TGTGCCACCAGTGACTCCGGGACAGACATCTATGGCTACACCTTC; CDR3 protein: CATSDSGTDIYGYTF
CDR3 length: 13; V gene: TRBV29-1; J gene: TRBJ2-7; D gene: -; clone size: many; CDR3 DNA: TGCAGCGTTGTTTTGGGTAGCTACTACGAGCAGTACTTC; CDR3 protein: CSVVLGSYYEQYF
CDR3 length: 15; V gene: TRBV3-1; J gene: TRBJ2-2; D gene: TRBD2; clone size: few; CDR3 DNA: TGTGCCAGCAGCCACACTAGCGGCAACACCGGGGAGCTGTTTTTT; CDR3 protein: CASSHTSGNTGELFF
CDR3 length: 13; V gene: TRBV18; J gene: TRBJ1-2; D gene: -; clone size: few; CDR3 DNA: TGTGCCAGCTCACCACGCGATAACTATGGCTACACCTTC; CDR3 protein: CASSPRDNYGYTF
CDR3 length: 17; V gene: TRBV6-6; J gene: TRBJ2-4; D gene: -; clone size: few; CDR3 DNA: TGTGCCAGCAGTTACCCTAGACAGTCCGTAGCCAAAAACATTCAGTACTTC; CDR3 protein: CASSYPRQSVAKNIQYF
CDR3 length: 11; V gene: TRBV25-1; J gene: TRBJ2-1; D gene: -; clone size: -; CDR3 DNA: TGTGCCAGCAGTGAATATCCTGAGCAGTTCTTC; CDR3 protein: CASSEYPEQFF
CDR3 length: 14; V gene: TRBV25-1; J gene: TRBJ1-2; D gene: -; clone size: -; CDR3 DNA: TGTGCCAGCAGTGATAATGGGACACCTAAGGGCTACACCTTC; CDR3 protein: CASSDNGTPKGYTF
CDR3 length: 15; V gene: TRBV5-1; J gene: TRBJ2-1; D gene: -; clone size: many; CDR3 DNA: TGCGCCAGCGGGGGTTGGGGTGGTAAGGTCAATGAGCAGTTCTTC; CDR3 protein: CASGGWGGKVNEQFF
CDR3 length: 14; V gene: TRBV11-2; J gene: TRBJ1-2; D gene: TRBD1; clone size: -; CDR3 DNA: TGTGCCAGCAGCTTAACGGGGACAGGGGGTGGCTACACCTTC; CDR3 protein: CASSLTGTGGGYTF
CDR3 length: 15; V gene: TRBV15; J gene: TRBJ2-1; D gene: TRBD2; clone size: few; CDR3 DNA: TGTGCCACCAAACGGGGGGAGTTGGATTACAATGAGCAGTTCTTC; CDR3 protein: CATKRGELDYNEQFF
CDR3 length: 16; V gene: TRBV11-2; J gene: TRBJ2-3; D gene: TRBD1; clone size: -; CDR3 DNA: TGTGTCAGCAGCTTCGCCAGGACAGGCACCGGAGATACGCAGTATTTT; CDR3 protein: CVSSFARTGTGDTQYF
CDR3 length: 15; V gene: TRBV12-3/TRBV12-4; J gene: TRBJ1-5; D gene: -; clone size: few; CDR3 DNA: TGTGCCAGCAGCCCTCGGGGCTCTGGCAATCAGCCCCAGCATTTT; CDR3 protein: CASSPRGSGNQPQHF
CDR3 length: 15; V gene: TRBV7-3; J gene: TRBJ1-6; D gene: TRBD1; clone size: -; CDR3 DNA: TGTGCCAGCAGGGATGGACAGGGTGGCCATTCACCCCTCCACTTT; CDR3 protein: CASRDGQGGHSPLHF
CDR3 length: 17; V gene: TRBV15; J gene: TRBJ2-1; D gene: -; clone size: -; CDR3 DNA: TGTGCCACCGGCGAGGGGACTTTAGCGCTCTCCTACAATGAGCAGTTCTTC; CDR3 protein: CATGEGTLALSYNEQFF
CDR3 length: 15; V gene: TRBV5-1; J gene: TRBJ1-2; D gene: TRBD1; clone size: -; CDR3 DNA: TGCGCCAGCAGCGGAGGGGACAGGGGATACTATGGCTACACCTTC; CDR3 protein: CASSGGDRGYYGYTF
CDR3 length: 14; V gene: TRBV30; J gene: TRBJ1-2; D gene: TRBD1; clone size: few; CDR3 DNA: TGTGCCTGGAGTCCGGACAGGGGTAACTATGGCTACACCTTC; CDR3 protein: CAWSPDRGNYGYTF
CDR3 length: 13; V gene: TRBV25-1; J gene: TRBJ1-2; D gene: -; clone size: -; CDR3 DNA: TGTGCCAGCAGTGTCGGGGGGAACTATGGCGACACCTTC; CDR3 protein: CASSVGGNYGDTF
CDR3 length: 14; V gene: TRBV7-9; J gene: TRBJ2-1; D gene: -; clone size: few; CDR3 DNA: TGTGCCAGCAGCTTAAAGGGACAAGACAATGGGCAGTTCTTC; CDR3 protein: CASSLKGQDNGQFF
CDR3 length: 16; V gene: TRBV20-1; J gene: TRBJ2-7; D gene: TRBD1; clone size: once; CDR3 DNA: TGCAGTGCGCAATTACCATCCGGGACAGGGGGATACGAGCAGTACTTC; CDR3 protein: CSAQLPSGTGGYEQYF
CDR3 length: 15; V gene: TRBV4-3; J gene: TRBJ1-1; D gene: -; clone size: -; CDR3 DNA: TGCGCCAGCAGCCAAAAACTGTCACAGAACACTGAAGCTTTCTTT; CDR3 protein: CASSQKLSQNTEAFF
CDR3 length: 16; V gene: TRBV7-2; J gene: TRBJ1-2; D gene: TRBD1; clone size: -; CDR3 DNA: TGTGCCAGCAGCTTAGGGGGGACAGGGACTGGCGGTGGCTACACCTTC; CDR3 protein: CASSLGGTGTGGGYTF
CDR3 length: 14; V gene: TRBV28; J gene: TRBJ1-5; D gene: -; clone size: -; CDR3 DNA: TGTGCCAGCCTCGGACCCTCGGGCGGTCAGCCCCAGCATTTT; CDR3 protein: CASLGPSGGQPQHF
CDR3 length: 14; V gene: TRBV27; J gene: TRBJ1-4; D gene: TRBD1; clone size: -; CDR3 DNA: TGTGCCAGCAGTCCGACAGGGGCTAATGAAAAACTGTTTTTT; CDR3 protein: CASSPTGANEKLFF
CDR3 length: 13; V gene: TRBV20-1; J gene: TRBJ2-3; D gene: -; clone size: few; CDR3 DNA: TGCAGTGCCCGAAACGAGGGCACAGATACGCAGTATTTT; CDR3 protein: CSARNEGTDTQYF
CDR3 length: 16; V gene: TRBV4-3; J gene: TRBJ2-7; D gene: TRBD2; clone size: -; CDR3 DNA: TGCGCCAGCAGCCAATGGGGCGGGAGGGCGGCCTACGAGCAGTACTTC; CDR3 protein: CASSQWGGRAAYEQYF
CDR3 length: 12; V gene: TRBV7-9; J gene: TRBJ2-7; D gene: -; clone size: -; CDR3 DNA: TGTGCCAGCAGCTTAGGTAGTTCCGGGCAGTACTTC; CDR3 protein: CASSLGSSGQYF
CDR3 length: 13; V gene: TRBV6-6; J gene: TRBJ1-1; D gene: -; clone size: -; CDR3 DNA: TGTGCCAGCCTGACAGACCAGAACACTGAAGCTTTCTTT; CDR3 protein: CASLTDQNTEAFF
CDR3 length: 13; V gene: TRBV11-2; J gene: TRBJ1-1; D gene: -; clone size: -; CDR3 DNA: TGTGCCAGCAGCCTTTATTGGGACGGAGAAGCTTTCTTT; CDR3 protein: CASSLYWDGEAFF
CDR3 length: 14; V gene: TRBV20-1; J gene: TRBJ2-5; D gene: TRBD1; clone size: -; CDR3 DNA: TGCAGTGCTTTACCGGGACAGGGGAAAGAGACCCAGTACTTC; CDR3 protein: CSALPGQGKETQYF
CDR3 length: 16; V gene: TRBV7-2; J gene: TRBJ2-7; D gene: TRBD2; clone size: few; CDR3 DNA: TGTGCCAGCAGCTTAGATAGCGGGAGGTTCTCCTACGAGCAGTACTTC; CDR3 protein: CASSLDSGRFSYEQYF
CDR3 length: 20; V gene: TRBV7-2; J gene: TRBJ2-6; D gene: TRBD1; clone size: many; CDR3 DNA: TGTGCCAGCAGCTTGTTTCCCGGACAGGGAGGTGGATCTGGGGCCAACGTCCTGACTTTC; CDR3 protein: CASSLFPGQGGGSGANVLTF
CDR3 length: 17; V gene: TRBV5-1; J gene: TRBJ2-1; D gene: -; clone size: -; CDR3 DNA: TGCGCCAGCAGCCCTCAAGGACTGGGAGTCTCCTACAATGAGCAGTTCTTC; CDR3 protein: CASSPQGLGVSYNEQFF
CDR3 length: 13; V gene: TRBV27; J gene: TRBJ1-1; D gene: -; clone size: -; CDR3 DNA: TGTGCCAGCAGTTGGAACAGAGAAACTGAAGCTTTCTTT; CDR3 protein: CASSWNRETEAFF
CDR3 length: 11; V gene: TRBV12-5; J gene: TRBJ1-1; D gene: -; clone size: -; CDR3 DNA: TGTGCTAGTTCGACGCAGGGATCGGCTTTCTTT; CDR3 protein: CASSTQGSAFF
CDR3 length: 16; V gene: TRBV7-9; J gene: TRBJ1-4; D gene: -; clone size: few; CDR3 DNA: TGTGCCAGCAGCTTAGAGGGGCGAAAGGGGAATGAAAAACTGTTTTTT; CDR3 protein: CASSLEGRKGNEKLFF
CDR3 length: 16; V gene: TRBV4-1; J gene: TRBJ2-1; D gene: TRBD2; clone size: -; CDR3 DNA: TGCGCCAGCAGCGCCCCCGGGACTAAAGTCTACAATGAGCAGTTCTTC; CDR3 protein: CASSAPGTKVYNEQFF
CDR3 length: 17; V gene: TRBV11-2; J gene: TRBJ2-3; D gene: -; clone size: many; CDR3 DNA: TGTGCCAGCAGCTTAAGACCCGGACAGATCCTCACAGATACGCAGTATTTT; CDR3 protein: CASSLRPGQILTDTQYF